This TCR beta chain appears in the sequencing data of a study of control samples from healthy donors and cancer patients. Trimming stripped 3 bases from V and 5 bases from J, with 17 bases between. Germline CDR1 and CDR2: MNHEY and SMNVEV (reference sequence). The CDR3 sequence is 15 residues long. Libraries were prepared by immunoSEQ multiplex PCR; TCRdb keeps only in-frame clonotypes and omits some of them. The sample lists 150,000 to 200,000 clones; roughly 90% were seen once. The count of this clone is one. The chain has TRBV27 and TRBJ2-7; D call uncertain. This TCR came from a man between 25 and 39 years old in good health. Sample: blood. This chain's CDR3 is CASSFREGPTHEQYF. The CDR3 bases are TGTGCCAGCAGTTTCCGCGAAGGGCCAACCCACGAGCAGTACTTC.